Described below is a single TCR beta chain sequence and its context. Other nucleotide sequences from this sample produce the same CDR3. Naivety among CD8 cells was defined by CD45RO negativity and positive CCR7 selection, thereby excluding terminally differentiated effector memory CD45RA+ cells. The data stem from a study of shared clonotypes between healthy human individuals. V shed 0 bases and J 1 base; nucleotides not matched to a gene: 0. Germline CDR1 reads SEHNR; CDR2 reads FQNEAQ (reference sequence). This CDR3 is built from 14 residues. Only in-frame clones appear in the TCRdb table, and some are missing; sequencing was by immunoSEQ multiplex PCR. The sample consists of 1.5 million to 2.5 million clones, about 95% of them appearing once.

The sequence was collected from a man aged 18 to 35 in good health. The sample was naive CD8+ T cells sorted from blood. The gene calls are TRBV7-9 and TRBJ2-7; TRBD1 matches at 7 bases. In nucleotides, the CDR3 is TGTGCCAGCAGCTTAGCGGGACAGTCCTACGAGCAGTACTTC. Amino acid sequence: CASSLAGQSYEQYF.